These 13 T cell receptor beta chains came from one sample sequenced in a study of molecular identifiers for immune sequencing clone quantification. TCRdb processed the PCR reads anew with MiXCR; each CDR3 protein has one entry. This sample has approximately 670,000 distinct CDR3 sequences, with 15% to 20% found just once. Material: naive CD8+ T cells from blood, with Jurkat cell RNA spiked in. Subset defined: FACS-sorted CD8+CD4-CCR7+CD45RA+ naive T cells. The receptors here all came from a human donor in good health. Some libraries in this study had Jurkat cell RNA spiked in.

The gene calls are TRBV4-3 and TRBJ1-4; D is ambiguous. Between the trimmed V and J ends, which lost 0 bases and 7 bases, there was a span of 9 bases. The CDR3 length is 14 residues. Germline V CDR1 and CDR2: LGHNA, YSLEER. The CDR3 DNA reads TGCGCCAGCAGCCAAGACAGGTTGGGTGAAAAACTGTTTTTT. Translated: CASSQDRLGEKLFF.

This clonotype was picked up many times. The chain carries TRBV4-1 and TRBJ2-7, with 12 bases matching TRBD2. This CDR3 has 16 amino acids. The trim removed 3 bases at V and 3 bases at J, leaving 6 bases unmatched. Germline V gene sequence: CDR1 MGHRA, CDR2 YSYEKL. CDR3 coding DNA: TGCGCCAGCAGCCATGCTAGCGGGGGGGAATACTACGAGCAGTACTTC. Its protein product is CASSHASGGEYYEQYF.

Only one count was recorded for this clonotype. The chain is built from TRBV7-3 and TRBJ2-3; 7 bases line up with TRBD2. Germline-derived CDR1 and CDR2 are SGHTA and FQGTGA. This CDR3 is 16 amino acids long. Trimming removed 5 bases from V and 6 bases from J; junction bases left unmatched: 14. This chain's CDR3 is CASSPGPAGFRDTQYF. CDR3 DNA: TGTGCCAGCAGCCCGGGGCCAGCGGGATTTCGGGATACGCAGTATTTT.

The sample holds many counts of this clonotype. The CDR3 loop is CASSEGEGRGPHGYTF. In DNA form, the CDR3 reads TGTGCCAGCAGTGAAGGGGAAGGCAGGGGGCCTCACGGCTACACCTTC. The chain has TRBV25-1 and TRBJ1-2, with 8 bases that match TRBD1. After removal of 2 bases from V and 8 bases from J, the junction contained 13 bases not matched to a gene. Germline loops: CDR1 MGHDK, CDR2 SYGVNS. The CDR3 length is 16 residues.

About this clonotype: Just one base apart from a much larger clone, this may be a read error. This chain joins TRBV27 and TRBJ2-7; D might be TRBD2 (6 bases). Trimming removed 4 bases from V and 5 bases from J, with 21 bases in between. CDR1 MNHEY and CDR2 SMNVEV come from the germline V gene (reference sequence). This CDR3 contains 16 residues. CDR3 residues: CASSWLSGDLPDEQYF. The CDR3 DNA is TGTGCCAGCAGTTGGCTATCGGGAGATCTGCCCGACGAGCAGTACTTC.

Ten or more counts support this clonotype. The rearrangement joins TRBV5-5 to TRBJ1-4, with D unclear. CDR3 length: 15 amino acids. V was pared by 4 bases and J by 0 bases, with 10 bases between. Germline-derived CDR1 and CDR2 are SGHKS and YYEKEE (reference sequence). The CDR3 protein is CASSTTLATNEKLFF. The CDR3 DNA reads TGTGCCAGCAGCACCACACTGGCAACTAATGAAAAACTGTTTTTT.

At least ten counts were recorded for this clonotype. The chain combines TRBV4-3 with TRBJ1-1, with 10 bases fitting TRBD1. The germline gives CDR1 LGHNA, CDR2 YSLEER. Trimming at V came to 1 base and at J to 4 bases, leaving 6 bases not matched to a gene. The CDR3 contains 16 residues. This CDR3 reads CASSQGTGGAPTEAFF. Here the CDR3 DNA reads TGCGCCAGCAGCCAAGGGACAGGGGGGGCCCCCACTGAAGCTTTCTTT.

This clonotype was seen a handful of times. The genes are TRBV6-6 and TRBJ2-1; 10 bases match TRBD1. This CDR3 contains 16 residues. Trimming removed 7 bases from V and 4 bases from J; junction bases left unmatched: 10. Germline CDR1 MNHNY, CDR2 SVGAGI (reference sequence). The DNA of the CDR3 is TGTGCCAGCACCGAACCCGACAGGGGGCTATACAATGAGCAGTTCTTC. Translation gives CASTEPDRGLYNEQFF.

With respect to this clonotype: A single base separates this from a much larger clone, so it may be a read error. The rearrangement links TRBV9 to TRBJ2-2, with TRBD2 as a possible D gene (5 bases). CDR1 SGDLS and CDR2 YYNGEE come from the germline V gene. This CDR3 has 15 amino acids. CDR3 loop: CASSVKREYTGELVF. The CDR3 region has the DNA TGTGCCAGCAGCGTAAAGAGGGAGTACACCGGGGAGCTGGTTTTT.

The chain's CDR3 is CSVDAEGPLYEQYF. The CDR3 coding sequence is TGCAGCGTTGATGCTGAGGGCCCCCTGTACGAGCAGTACTTC. V gene TRBV29-1 combines with J gene TRBJ2-7; D is possibly TRBD2 (5 bases). From germline, CDR1 is SQVTM and CDR2 ANQGSEA. V gave up 3 bases and J gave up 4 bases, with 16 bases separating them. This CDR3 is built from 14 residues.

Regarding this clonotype: An end of the junction differs from the germline gene, which may be a read error. The rearrangement links TRBV7-2 to TRBJ1-1; D not certain. Per the germline V gene, CDR1 is SGHTA and CDR2 is FQGNSA. This CDR3 spans 13 amino acids. The CDR3 region has the DNA TGTGCCAGCAGCCCGCCCGGGAACACTGGAGCTTTCTTT. Translated: CASSPPGNTGAFF.

There are a few counts of this clonotype. The chain has TRBV12-3 or TRBV12-4 and TRBJ2-1; D unresolved. CDR3 length equals 13 residues. V was clipped by 1 base and J by 6 bases, with 7 bases between them. The CDR3 DNA reads TGTGCCAGCAGTTTAGAGCCAGGCAATGAGCAGTTCTTC. Translated, it gives CASSLEPGNEQFF.

This clonotype was counted a few times. The chain couples TRBV6-5 to TRBJ1-2, with D possibly matching TRBD1 (6 bases). From germline, CDR1 is MNHEY and CDR2 SVGAGI. The CDR3 spans 15 residues. Trimming stripped 4 bases from V and 3 bases from J, with 15 bases between. In nucleotides, the CDR3 is TGTGCCAGCAGTTCAACCCGGGACATTCACTATGGCTACACCTTC. Protein product: CASSSTRDIHYGYTF.